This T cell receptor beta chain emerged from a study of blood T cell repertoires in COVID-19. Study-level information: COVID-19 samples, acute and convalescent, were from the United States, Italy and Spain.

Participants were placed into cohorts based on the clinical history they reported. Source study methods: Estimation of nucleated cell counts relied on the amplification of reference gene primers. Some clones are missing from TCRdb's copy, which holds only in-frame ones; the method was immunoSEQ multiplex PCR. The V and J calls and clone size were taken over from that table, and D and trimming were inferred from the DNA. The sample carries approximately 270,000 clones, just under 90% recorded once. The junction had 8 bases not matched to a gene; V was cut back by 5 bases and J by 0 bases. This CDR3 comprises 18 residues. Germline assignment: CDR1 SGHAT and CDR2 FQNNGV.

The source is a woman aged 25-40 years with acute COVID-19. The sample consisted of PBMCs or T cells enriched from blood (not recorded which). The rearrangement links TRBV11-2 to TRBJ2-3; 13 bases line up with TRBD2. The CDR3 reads CASSILAGGGPSTDTQYF. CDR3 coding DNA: TGTGCCAGCAGCATACTAGCGGGGGGGGGACCTAGCACAGATACGCAGTATTTT. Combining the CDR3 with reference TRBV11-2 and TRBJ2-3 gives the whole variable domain EAGVAQSPRYKIIEKRQSVAFWCNPISGHATLYWYQQILGQGPKLLIQFQNNGVVDDSQLPKDRFSAERLKGVDSTLKIQPAKLEDSAVYLCASSILAGGGPSTDTQYFGPGTRLTVL.